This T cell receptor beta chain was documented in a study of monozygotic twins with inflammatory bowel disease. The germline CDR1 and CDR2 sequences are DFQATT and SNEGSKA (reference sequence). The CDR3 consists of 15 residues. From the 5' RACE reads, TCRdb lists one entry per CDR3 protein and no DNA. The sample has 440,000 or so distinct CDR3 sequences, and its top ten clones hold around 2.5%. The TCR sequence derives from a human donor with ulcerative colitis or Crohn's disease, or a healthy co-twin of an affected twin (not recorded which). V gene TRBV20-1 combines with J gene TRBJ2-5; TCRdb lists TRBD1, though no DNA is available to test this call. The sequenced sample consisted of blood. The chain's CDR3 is CSARDGGRGEETQYF.